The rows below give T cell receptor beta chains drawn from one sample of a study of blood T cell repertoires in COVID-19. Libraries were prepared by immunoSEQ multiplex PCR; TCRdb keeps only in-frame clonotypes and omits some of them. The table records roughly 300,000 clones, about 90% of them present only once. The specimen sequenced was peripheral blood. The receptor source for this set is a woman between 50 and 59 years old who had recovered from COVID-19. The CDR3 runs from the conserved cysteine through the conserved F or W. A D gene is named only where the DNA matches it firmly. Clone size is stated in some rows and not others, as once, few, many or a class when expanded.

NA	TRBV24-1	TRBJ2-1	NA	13	TGTGCCACCAGCGCAGGGTCCTACAATGAGCAGTTCTTC	CATSAGSYNEQFF
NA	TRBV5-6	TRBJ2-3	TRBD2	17	TGTGCCAGCAGCCCCTCCCTAGCGGGACTACGCACAGATACGCAGTATTTT	CASSPSLAGLRTDTQYF
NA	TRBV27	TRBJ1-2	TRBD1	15	TGTGCCAGCAGTTTATCCCTTAACAGGGGTGATGGCTACACCTTC	CASSLSLNRGDGYTF
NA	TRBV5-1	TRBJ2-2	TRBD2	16	TGCGCCAGCAGCTTGGATGTAGCGGGAGCGGTCGGGGAGCTGTTTTTT	CASSLDVAGAVGELFF
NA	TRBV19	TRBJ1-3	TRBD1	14	TGTGCCAGCTCAACTGGACAGGGAAGAAACACCATATATTTT	CASSTGQGRNTIYF
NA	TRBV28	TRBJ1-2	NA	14	TGTGCCGCGGTGAAGTGGGGGGCTAACTATGGCTACACCTTC	CAAVKWGANYGYTF
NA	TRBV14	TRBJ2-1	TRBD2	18	TGTGCCAGCAGCCGCCGACTGGGAGCGGGAGACACCTACAATGAGCAGTTCTTC	CASSRRLGAGDTYNEQFF
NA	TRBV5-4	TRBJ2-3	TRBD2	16	TGTGCCAGCACCTTGCGAAAAGCGGGAGGATCAGATACGCAGTATTTT	CASTLRKAGGSDTQYF
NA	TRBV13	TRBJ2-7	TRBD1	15	TGTGCCAGCAGCTTGCGGACAGGACTCCGGGTCGAGCAGTACTTC	CASSLRTGLRVEQYF
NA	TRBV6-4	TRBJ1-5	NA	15	TGTGCCAGCAGGCAGGCCGACAGGATCTCTCAGCCCCAGCATTTT	CASRQADRISQPQHF
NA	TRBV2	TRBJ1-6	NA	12	TGTGCCAGCAGTGAACCAGGGCGGCCCCTCCACTTT	CASSEPGRPLHF
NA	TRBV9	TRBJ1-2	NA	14	TGTGCCAGCAGCGTAGGAGGGGGAAGGTATGGCTACACCTTC	CASSVGGGRYGYTF
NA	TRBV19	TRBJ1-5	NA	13	TGTGCCAGTATCGGGTCGAACAATCAGCCCCAGCATTTT	CASIGSNNQPQHF
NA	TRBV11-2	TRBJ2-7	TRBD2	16	TGTGCCAGTCGGGAGACTAGCGGGATCCTCTACTACGAGCAGTACTTC	CASRETSGILYYEQYF
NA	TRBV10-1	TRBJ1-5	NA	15	TGCGCCAGCAGTGAGTCGGAGCAGAGCAATCAGCCCCAGCATTTT	CASSESEQSNQPQHF
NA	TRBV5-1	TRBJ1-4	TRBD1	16	TGCGCCAGCAGCGGGCTACCACAGGGGCCTAATGAAAAACTGTTTTTT	CASSGLPQGPNEKLFF
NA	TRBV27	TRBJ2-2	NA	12	TGTGCCAGCAGTCAGTATACCGGGGAGCTGTTTTTT	CASSQYTGELFF
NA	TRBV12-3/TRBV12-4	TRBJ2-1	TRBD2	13	TGTGCCAGCCAAAAGCGGGGCAGGAGTGAGCAGTTCTTC	CASQKRGRSEQFF
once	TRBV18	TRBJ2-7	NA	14	TGTGCCAGCTCAAAAGACAGGTCCTCCTACGAGCAGTACTTC	CASSKDRSSYEQYF
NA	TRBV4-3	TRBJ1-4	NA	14	TGCGCCAGCAGCCATGGCGACAGTGATGAAAAACTGTTTTTT	CASSHGDSDEKLFF
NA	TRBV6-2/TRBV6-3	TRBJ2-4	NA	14	TGTGCCAGCACCCCGCAGCGGAGGGGAAACATTCAGTACTTC	CASTPQRRGNIQYF
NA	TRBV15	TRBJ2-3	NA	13	TGTGCCACCAGCAGCATCCAGACAGATACGCAGTATTTT	CATSSIQTDTQYF
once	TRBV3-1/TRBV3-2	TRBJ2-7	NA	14	TGTGCCAGCAGCCAAACCGGAGGGGCGGACGAGCAGTACTTC	CASSQTGGADEQYF
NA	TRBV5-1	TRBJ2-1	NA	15	TGCGCCAGCAGCTTGGTCGGCGGCTCAAACAATGAGCAGTTCTTC	CASSLVGGSNNEQFF
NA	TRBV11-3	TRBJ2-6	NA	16	TGTGCCAGCAGCTATTCGTACGGGTCTGGGGCCAACGTCCTGACTTTC	CASSYSYGSGANVLTF
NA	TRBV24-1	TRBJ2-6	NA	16	TGTGCCACCAGTGATTTCACAGGGTCTGGGGCCAACGTCCTGACTTTC	CATSDFTGSGANVLTF
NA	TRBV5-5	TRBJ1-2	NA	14	TGTGCCAGCAGCCTGGCCGGCAGGAGGTATGGCTACACCTTC	CASSLAGRRYGYTF
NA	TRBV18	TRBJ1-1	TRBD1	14	TGTGCCAGCACCATAGCGGGACAGGGACTTGAAGCTTTCTTT	CASTIAGQGLEAFF
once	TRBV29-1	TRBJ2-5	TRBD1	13	TGCAGCGTAGGACAGGTCTTAGCAGAGACCCAGTACTTC	CSVGQVLAETQYF
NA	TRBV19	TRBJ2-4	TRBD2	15	TGTGCCAGTAGTATAGAGGGGCGGGAGATCGACATTCAGTACTTC	CASSIEGREIDIQYF
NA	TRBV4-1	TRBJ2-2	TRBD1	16	TGCGCCAGCAGCCAAGGACAGGGTGGGAACACCGGGGAGCTGTTTTTT	CASSQGQGGNTGELFF
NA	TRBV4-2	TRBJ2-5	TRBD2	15	TGTGCCAGCAGCCAAGATGGGCTAGCGGGAGAGACCCAGTACTTC	CASSQDGLAGETQYF
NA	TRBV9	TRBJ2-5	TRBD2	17	TGTGCCAGCAGCGTAGCTGGGGGGGGACCGTACCAAGAGACCCAGTACTTC	CASSVAGGGPYQETQYF
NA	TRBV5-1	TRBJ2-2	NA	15	TGCGCCAGCAGCTTCAGGCGGGATATCACCGGGGAGCTGTTTTTT	CASSFRRDITGELFF
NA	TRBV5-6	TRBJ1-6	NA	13	TGTGCCAGCAGTCGGGGGAAACAGAGGCCCCTCCACTTT	CASSRGKQRPLHF
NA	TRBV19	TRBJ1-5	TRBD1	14	TGTGCCAGTAGGATAGGGAAGGGACAGTTCACCCAGCATTTT	CASRIGKGQFTQHF
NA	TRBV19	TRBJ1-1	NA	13	TGTGCCAGTATCGCAGGGGTGAACACTGAAGCTTTCTTT	CASIAGVNTEAFF
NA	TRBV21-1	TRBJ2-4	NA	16	TGTGCCAGCACTCTGGGTAGCGGCCTCCGAGGGTGCATTCAGTACTTC	CASTLGSGLRGCIQYF
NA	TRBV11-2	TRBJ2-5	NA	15	TGTGCCAGCAGCCCGCGAAGGACTATCCAAGAGACCCAGTACTTC	CASSPRRTIQETQYF
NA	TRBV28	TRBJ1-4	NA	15	TGTGCCATATCCTTAGGCGGTCTGGGTAATGAAAAACTGTTTTTT	CAISLGGLGNEKLFF
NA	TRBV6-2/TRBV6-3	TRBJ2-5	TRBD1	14	TGTGCCAGCAGTTCCGGGACAGGGAGAGAGACCCAGTACTTC	CASSSGTGRETQYF
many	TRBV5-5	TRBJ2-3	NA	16	TGTGCCAGCAGCGTGGTGGGCGGGGGCCGCACAGATACGCAGTATTTT	CASSVVGGGRTDTQYF
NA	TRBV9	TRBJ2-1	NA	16	TGTGCCAGCAGCGTAGGGGCAGGCACCCTTACGAATGAGCAGTTCTTC	CASSVGAGTLTNEQFF
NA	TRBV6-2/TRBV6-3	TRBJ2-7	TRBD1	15	TGTGCCAGCAGTTATTTGGGACAGGGGTACGACGAGCAGTACTTC	CASSYLGQGYDEQYF
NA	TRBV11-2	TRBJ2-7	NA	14	TGTGCCAGCAGCACCCAGACAGGTCCCTACGAGCAGTACTTC	CASSTQTGPYEQYF
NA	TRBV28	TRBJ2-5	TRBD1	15	TGTGCCAGCAGTTTTAGGGACAGGGGCCGAGAGACCCAGTACTTC	CASSFRDRGRETQYF
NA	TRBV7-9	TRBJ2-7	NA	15	TGTGCCAGCAGCTTATTTAGGGGGAGCAACTACGAGCAGTACTTC	CASSLFRGSNYEQYF
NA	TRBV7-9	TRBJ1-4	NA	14	TGTGCCAGCAGCTTTTACAGCCTTAATGAAAAACTGTTTTTT	CASSFYSLNEKLFF
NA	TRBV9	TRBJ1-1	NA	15	TGTGCCAGCAGCGTACTTACAGGGTCGGCCACTGAAGCTTTCTTT	CASSVLTGSATEAFF
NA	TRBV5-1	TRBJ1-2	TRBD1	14	TGCGCCAGCAGCGCCCGACAGGGGGGGTATGGCTACACCTTC	CASSARQGGYGYTF
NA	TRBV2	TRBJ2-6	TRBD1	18	TGTGCCAGCAGTGAAGCCCGAGGACAGGGGACCGGGGCCAACGTCCTGACTTTC	CASSEARGQGTGANVLTF
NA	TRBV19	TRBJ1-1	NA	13	TGTGCCAGTATCGAGGGAGTAGGCACTGAAGCTTTCTTT	CASIEGVGTEAFF
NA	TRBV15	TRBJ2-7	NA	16	TGTGCCACCAGCCGCGGTCTAACAGGGTTCACCTACGAGCAGTACTTC	CATSRGLTGFTYEQYF
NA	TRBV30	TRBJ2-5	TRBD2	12	TGTGCCTGGGCCAGCGGGGGGGAGACCCAGTACTTC	CAWASGGETQYF
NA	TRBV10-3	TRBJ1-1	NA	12	TGTGCCATCAGTGGACAGGACACTGAAGCTTTCTTT	CAISGQDTEAFF
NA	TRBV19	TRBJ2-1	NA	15	TGTGCCAGTAGTCGAGCACAGTCAGTCTACAATGAGCAGTTCTTC	CASSRAQSVYNEQFF
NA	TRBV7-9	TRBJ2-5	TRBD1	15	TGTGCCAGCAGCTCTTACAGGGGGCGGCGTCTCCCCCAGTACTTC	CASSSYRGRRLPQYF
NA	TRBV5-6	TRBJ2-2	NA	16	TGTGCCAGCAGCTTGGGCCCTCAGGGGAACACCGGGGAGCTGTTTTTT	CASSLGPQGNTGELFF